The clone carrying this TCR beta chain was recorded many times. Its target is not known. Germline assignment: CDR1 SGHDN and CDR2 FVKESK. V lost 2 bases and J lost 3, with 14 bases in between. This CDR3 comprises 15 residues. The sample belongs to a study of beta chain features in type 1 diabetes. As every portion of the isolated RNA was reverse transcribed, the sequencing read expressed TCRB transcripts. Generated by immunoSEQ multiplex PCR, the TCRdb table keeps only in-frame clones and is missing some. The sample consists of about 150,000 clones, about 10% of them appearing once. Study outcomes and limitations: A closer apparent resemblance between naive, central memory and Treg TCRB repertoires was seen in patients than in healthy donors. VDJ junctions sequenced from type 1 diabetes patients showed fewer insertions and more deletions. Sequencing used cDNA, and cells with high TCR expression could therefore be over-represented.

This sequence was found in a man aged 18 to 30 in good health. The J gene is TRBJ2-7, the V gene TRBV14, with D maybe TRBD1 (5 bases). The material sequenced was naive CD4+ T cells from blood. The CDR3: CASSQLGVYLYEQYF. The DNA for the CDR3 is TGTGCCAGCAGCCAACTAGGGGTCTACCTCTACGAGCAGTACTTC. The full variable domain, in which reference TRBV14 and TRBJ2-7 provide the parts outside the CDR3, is EAGVTQFPSHSVIEKGQTVTLRCDPISGHDNLYWYRRVMGKEIKFLLHFVKESKQDESGMPNNRFLAERTGGTYSTLKVQPAELEDSGVYFCASSQLGVYLYEQYFGPGTRLTVT.